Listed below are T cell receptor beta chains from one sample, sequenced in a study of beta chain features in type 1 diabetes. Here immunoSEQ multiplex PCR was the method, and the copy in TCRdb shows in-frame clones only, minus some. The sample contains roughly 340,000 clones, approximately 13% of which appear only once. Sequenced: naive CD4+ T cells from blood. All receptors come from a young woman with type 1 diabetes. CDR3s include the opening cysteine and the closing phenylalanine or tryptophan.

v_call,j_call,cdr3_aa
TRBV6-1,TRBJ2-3,CASSVSGRTIKDTQYF
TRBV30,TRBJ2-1,CAWSTPGWGVDSSNEQFF
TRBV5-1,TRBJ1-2,CASSFSGYGYTF
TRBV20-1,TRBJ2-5,CSAYTRETQYF
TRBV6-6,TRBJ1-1,CASSGGTGRSGAFF
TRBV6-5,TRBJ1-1,CASSWTGGAFF
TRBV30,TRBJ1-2,CAWSIRDGYTF
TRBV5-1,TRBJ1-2,CASSPQQSPGGYTF
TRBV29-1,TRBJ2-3,CSVVGTGPGTDTQYF
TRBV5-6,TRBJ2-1,CASSLESGQSYNEQFF
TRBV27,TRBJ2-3,CASSLLSSWEGTDTQYF
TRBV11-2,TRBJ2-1,CASSFRGQGSSYNEQFF
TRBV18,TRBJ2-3,CASSLSSDTQYF
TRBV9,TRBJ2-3,CASSVGPGTSGGTDTQYF
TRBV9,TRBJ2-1,CASSPRTSGSYNEQFF
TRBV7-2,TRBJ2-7,CASSAGQVHEQYF
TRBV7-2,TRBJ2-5,CASSSQETQYF
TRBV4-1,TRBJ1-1,CASSRPGRRGNTEAFF
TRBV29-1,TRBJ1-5,CSVEYAADSLRHF
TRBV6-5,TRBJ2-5,CASRARTLGRETQYF
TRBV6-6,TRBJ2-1,CASSPGLDYNEQFF
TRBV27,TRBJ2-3,CASSYQGLARVTQYF
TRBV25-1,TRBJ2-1,CASSEPGSYNEQFF
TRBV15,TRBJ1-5,CATSSSLGQGGNQPQHF
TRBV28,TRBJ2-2,CASSTSGRGTGELFF
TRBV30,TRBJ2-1,CAWSSTYSYNEQFF
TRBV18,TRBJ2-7,CASSLMQTYEQYF
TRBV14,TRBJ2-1,CASSHLSAGGSYNEQFF
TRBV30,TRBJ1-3,CAWNTGTLNSGNTIYF
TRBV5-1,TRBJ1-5,CASSLQGSNQPQHF
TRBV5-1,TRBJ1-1,CADKAPGGTEAFF
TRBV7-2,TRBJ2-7,CASSLGLAGGYEQYF
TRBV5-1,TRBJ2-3,CASSNGRPGGDTQYF
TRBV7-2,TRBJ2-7,CASRSRDRGHEQYF
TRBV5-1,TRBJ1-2,CASSISGQGNYGYTF